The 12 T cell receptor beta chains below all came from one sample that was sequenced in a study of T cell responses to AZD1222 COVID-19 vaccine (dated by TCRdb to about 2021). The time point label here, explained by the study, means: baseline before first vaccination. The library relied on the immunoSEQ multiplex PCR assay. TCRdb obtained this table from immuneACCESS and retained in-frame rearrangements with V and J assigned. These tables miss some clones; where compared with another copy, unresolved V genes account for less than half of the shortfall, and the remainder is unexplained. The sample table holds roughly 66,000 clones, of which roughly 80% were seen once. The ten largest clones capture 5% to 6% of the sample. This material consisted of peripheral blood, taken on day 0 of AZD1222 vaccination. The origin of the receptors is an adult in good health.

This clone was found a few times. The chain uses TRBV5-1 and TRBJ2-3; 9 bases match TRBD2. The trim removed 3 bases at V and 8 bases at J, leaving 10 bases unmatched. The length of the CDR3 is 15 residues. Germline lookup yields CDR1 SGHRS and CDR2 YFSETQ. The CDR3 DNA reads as TGCGCCAGCAGCTCCGGGACTAGCCTGGGAGGTACGCAGTATTTT. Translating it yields CASSSGTSLGGTQYF. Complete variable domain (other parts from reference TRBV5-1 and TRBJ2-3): KAGVTQTPRYLIKTRGQQVTLSCSPISGHRSVSWYQQTPGQGLQFLFEYFSETQRNKGNFPGRFSGRQFSNSRSEMNVSTLELGDSALYLCASSSGTSLGGTQYFGPGTRLTVL.

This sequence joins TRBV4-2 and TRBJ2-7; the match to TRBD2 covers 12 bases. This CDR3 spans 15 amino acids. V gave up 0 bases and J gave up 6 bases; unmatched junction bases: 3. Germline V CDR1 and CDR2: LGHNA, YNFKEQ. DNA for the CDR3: TGTGCCAGCAGCCAAGATCTAGCGGGGGGGCGCGAGCAGTACTTC. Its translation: CASSQDLAGGREQYF.

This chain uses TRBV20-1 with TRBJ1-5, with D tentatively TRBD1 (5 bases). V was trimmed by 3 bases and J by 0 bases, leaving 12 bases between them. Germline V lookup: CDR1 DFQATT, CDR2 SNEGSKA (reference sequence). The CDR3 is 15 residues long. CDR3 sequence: CSASRRDYSNQPQHF. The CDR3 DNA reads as TGCAGTGCTAGTCGCAGGGATTATAGCAATCAGCCCCAGCATTTT.

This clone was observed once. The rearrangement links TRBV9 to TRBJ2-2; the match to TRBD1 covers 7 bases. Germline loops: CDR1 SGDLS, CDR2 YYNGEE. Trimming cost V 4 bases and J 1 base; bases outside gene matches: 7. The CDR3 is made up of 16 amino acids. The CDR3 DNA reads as TGTGCCAGCAGCTTCAAGACAGGGCGGAACACCGGGGAGCTGTTTTTT. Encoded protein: CASSFKTGRNTGELFF. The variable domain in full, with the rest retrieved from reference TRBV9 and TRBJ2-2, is DSGVTQTPKHLITATGQRVTLRCSPRSGDLSVYWYQQSLDQGLQFLIQYYNGEERAKGNILERFSAQQFPDLHSELNLSSLELGDSALYFCASSFKTGRNTGELFFGEGSRLTVL.

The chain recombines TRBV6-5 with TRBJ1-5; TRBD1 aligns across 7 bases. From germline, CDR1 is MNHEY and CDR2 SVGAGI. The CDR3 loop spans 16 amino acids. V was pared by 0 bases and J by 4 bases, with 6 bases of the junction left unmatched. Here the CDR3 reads CASSYSSTGSNQPQHF. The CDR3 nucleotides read TGTGCCAGCAGTTACTCATCGACAGGGTCAAATCAGCCCCAGCATTTT.

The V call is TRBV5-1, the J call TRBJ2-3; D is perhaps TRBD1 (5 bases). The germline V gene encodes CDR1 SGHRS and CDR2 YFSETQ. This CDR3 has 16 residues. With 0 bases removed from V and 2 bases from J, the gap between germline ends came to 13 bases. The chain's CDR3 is CASSLAQGHSTDTQYF. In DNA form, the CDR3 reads TGCGCCAGCAGCTTGGCCCAAGGACACTCCACAGATACGCAGTATTTT.

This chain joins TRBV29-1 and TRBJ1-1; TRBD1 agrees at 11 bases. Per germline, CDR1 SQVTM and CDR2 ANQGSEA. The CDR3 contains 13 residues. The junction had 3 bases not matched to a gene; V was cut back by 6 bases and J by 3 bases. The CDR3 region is CSVDRGRDTEAFF. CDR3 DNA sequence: TGCAGCGTGGACAGGGGGCGAGACACTGAAGCTTTCTTT.

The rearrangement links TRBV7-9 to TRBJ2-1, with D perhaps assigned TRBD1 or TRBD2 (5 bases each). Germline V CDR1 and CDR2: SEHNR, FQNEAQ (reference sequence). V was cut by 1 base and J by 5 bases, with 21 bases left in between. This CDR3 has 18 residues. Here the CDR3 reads CASSLGGSRSRRDNEQFF. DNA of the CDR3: TGTGCCAGCAGCTTAGGGGGGAGTAGAAGCCGGAGAGACAATGAGCAGTTCTTC.

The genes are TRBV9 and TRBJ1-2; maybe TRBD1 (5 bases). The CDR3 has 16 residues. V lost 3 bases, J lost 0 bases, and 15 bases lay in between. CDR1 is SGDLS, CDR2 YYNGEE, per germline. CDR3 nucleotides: TGTGCCAGCAGCGGGTCGGGATTCAGGGCTAACTATGGCTACACCTTC. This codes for CASSGSGFRANYGYTF.

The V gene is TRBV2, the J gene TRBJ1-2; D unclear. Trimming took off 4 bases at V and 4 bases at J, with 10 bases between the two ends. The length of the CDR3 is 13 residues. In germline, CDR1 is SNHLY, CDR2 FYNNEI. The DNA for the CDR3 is TGTGCCAGCAGTGGGGGAGAGGGCTATGGCTACACCTTC. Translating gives CASSGGEGYGYTF.

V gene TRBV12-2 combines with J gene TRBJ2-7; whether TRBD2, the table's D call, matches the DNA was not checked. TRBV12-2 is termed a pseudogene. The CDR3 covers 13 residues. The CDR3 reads CASRLAPENEQYF. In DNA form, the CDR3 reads TGTGCAAGTCGCTTAGCGCCTGAGAACGAGCAGTACTTC.

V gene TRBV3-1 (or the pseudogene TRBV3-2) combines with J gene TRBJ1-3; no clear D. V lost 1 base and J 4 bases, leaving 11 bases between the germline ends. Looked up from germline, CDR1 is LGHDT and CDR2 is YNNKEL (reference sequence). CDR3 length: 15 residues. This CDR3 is CASSQVMSRGNTIYF. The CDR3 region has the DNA TGTGCCAGCAGCCAAGTAATGTCCCGGGGAAACACCATATATTTT.